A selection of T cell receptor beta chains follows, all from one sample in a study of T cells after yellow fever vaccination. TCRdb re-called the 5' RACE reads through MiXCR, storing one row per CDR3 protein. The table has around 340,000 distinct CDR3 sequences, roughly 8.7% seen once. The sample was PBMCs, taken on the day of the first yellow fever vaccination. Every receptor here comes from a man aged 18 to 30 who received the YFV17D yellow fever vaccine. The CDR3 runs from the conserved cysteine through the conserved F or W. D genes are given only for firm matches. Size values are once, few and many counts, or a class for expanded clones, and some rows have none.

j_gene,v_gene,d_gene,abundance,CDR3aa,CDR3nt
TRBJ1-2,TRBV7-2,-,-,CASSKDSSYGYTF,TGTGCCAGCAGCAAAGACAGTAGCTATGGCTACACCTTC
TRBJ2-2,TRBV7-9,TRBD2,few,CASSSGLAGGTGELFF,TGTGCCAGCAGCTCCGGACTAGCGGGGGGCACCGGGGAGCTGTTTTTT
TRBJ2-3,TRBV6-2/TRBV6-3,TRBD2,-,CASLLAGGKDTQYF,TGTGCCAGCCTGTTAGCGGGGGGAAAGGATACGCAGTATTTT
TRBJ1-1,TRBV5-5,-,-,CASSMLQGNTEAFF,TGTGCCAGCAGCATGCTACAGGGGAACACTGAAGCTTTCTTT
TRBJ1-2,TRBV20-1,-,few,CSAPGVMSYGYTF,TGCAGTGCTCCAGGGGTGATGAGCTATGGCTACACCTTC
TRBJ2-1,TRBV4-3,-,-,CASSQGSGVRGEQFF,TGCGCCAGCAGCCAAGGATCGGGGGTCCGAGGTGAGCAGTTCTTC
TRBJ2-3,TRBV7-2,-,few,CASSLSSRTATDTQYF,TGTGCCAGCAGCTTATCGTCCCGGACAGCCACAGATACGCAGTATTTT
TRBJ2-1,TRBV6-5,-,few,CASSYLGASYNEQFF,TGTGCCAGCAGTTACCTGGGGGCCTCCTACAATGAGCAGTTCTTC
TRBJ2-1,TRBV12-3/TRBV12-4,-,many,CASTTPGQSYNEQFF,TGTGCCAGCACTACCCCCGGACAGTCCTACAATGAGCAGTTCTTC
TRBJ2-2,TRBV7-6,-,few,CASSLGGPTNTGELFF,TGTGCCAGCAGCTTAGGGGGGCCCACAAACACCGGGGAGCTGTTTTTT
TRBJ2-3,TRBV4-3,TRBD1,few,CASSPLTGALDTQYF,TGCGCCAGCAGCCCGTTGACAGGGGCGCTTGACACGCAGTATTTT
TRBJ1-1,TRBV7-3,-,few,CASSLGGLRNTEAFF,TGTGCCAGCAGCCTTGGGGGTTTGAGGAACACTGAAGCTTTCTTT
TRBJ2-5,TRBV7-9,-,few,CASSLSVGTETQYF,TGTGCCAGCAGCTTATCGGTGGGAACAGAGACCCAGTACTTC
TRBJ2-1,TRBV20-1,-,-,CSARDGDFDNEQFF,TGCAGTGCTAGAGATGGGGACTTTGACAATGAGCAGTTCTTC
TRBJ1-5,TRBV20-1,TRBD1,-,CSARDGTGRQPQHF,TGCAGTGCTAGAGACGGGACAGGGAGGCAGCCCCAGCATTTT
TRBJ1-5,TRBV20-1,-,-,CSARGGASNQPQHF,TGCAGTGCTAGGGGGGGGGCTAGCAATCAGCCCCAGCATTTT
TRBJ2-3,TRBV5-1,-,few,CASSLVFAGARDTQYF,TGCGCCAGCAGCTTGGTTTTCGCAGGGGCACGAGATACGCAGTATTTT
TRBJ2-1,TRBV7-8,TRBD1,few,CASSMGQGVNEQFF,TGTGCCAGCAGCATGGGACAGGGGGTCAATGAGCAGTTCTTC
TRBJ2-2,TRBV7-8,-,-,CASSSSPSGELFF,TGTGCCAGCAGCTCTTCGCCCTCCGGGGAGCTGTTTTTT
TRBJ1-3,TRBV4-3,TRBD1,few,CASSQDRDSHNSGNTIYF,TGCGCCAGCAGCCAAGACAGGGACAGCCATAACTCTGGAAACACCATATATTTT
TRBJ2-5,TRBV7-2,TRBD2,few,CASSLDGGGRETQYF,TGTGCCAGCAGCTTAGACGGGGGGGGTCGAGAGACCCAGTACTTC
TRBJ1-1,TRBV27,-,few,CASSFAGLSTEAFF,TGTGCCAGCAGTTTTGCGGGGTTGAGCACTGAAGCTTTCTTT
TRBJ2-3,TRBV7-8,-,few,CASSSMGQASTDTQYF,TGTGCCAGCAGCTCGATGGGGCAGGCTAGCACAGATACGCAGTATTTT
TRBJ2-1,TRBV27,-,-,CASRGPRSSNEQFF,TGTGCCAGCAGGGGACCGCGTTCCTCCAATGAGCAGTTCTTC
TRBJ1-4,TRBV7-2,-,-,CASGLNEKLFF,TGTGCCAGTGGGCTCAATGAAAAACTGTTTTTT
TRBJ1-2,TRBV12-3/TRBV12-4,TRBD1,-,CAFSLGAGGTGAAWGYTF,TGTGCCTTCAGTTTAGGGGCTGGCGGGACAGGGGCGGCTTGGGGCTACACCTTC
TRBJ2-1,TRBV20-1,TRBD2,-,CSANLGLADYNEQFF,TGCAGTGCTAACCTGGGACTAGCGGATTACAATGAGCAGTTCTTC
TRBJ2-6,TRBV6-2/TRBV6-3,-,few,CASKLRDSFSSGANVLTF,TGTGCCAGCAAACTGCGGGACAGCTTTTCCTCTGGGGCCAACGTCCTGACTTTC
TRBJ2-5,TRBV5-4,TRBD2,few,CASSLAGEGRETQYF,TGTGCCAGCAGCTTGGCCGGGGAGGGACGCGAGACCCAGTACTTC
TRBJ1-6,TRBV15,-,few,CATSRDREANSPLHF,TGTGCCACCAGCAGAGACAGGGAGGCAAATTCACCCCTCCACTTT
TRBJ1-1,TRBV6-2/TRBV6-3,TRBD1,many,CASTPNRGNTEAFF,TGTGCCAGCACCCCGAACAGGGGGAACACTGAAGCTTTCTTT
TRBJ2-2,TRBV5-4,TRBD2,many,CASSLAGAGGNTGELFF,TGTGCCAGCAGCTTGGCCGGAGCGGGGGGGAACACCGGGGAGCTGTTTTTT
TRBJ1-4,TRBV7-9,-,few,CASRPGRYRGDEKLFF,TGTGCCAGCAGGCCCGGACGGTATCGGGGAGATGAAAAACTGTTTTTT
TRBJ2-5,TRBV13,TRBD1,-,CASSWDRAFETQYF,TGTGCCAGCAGCTGGGACAGGGCATTCGAGACCCAGTACTTC
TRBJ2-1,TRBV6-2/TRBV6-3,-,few,CASSPEGGWDNEQFF,TGTGCCAGCAGTCCCGAGGGGGGATGGGACAATGAGCAGTTCTTC
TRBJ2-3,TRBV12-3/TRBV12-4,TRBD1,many,CASSPTGASTDTQYF,TGTGCCAGCAGTCCGACAGGGGCTAGCACAGATACGCAGTATTTT
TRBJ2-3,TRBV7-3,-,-,CASSLQSRHTQYF,TGTGCCAGCAGCTTACAATCCCGGCATACGCAGTATTTT
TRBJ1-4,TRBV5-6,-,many,CASSLRGTEKLFF,TGTGCCAGCAGCTTGAGGGGAACAGAAAAACTGTTTTTT
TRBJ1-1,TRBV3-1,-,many,CASSQDLGRSAFF,TGTGCCAGCAGCCAAGATCTTGGCAGGTCCGCTTTCTTT
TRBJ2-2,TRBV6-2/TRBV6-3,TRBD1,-,CASRKHRGLRTGELFF,TGTGCCAGCAGAAAGCACAGGGGGCTGAGGACCGGGGAGCTGTTTTTT
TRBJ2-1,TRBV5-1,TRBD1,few,CASSLDRGSGEQFF,TGCGCCAGCAGCTTGGACAGGGGGTCAGGTGAGCAGTTCTTC
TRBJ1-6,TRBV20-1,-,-,CSARSGVYDSPLHF,TGCAGTGCTAGGTCAGGGGTTTACGATTCACCCCTCCACTTT
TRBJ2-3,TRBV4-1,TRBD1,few,CASSGQGARPDTQYF,TGCGCCAGCAGCGGACAGGGGGCTCGCCCAGATACGCAGTATTTT
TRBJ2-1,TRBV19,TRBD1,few,CASTLRTGGTYNEQFF,TGTGCCAGTACCTTAAGGACAGGGGGAACCTACAATGAGCAGTTCTTC
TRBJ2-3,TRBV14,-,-,CASSQLGTDTQYF,TGTGCCAGCAGCCAATTGGGCACAGATACGCAGTATTTT
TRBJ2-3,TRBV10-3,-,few,CAISEQVPRTDTQYF,TGTGCCATCAGTGAACAGGTACCCCGCACAGATACGCAGTATTTT
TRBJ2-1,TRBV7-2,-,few,CASSLGGGRRNEQFF,TGTGCCAGCAGCTTAGGAGGGGGGCGACGCAATGAGCAGTTCTTC
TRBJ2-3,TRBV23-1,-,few,CAQSPGTQYF,TGCGCCCAATCACCGGGTACGCAGTATTTT
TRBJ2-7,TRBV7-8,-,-,CASSWTNSYEQYF,TGTGCCAGCAGCTGGACAAACTCCTACGAGCAGTACTTC
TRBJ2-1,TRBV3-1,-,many,CASSQDSSSLQGQFF,TGTGCCAGCAGCCAAGATTCCAGCTCCCTACAGGGGCAGTTCTTC
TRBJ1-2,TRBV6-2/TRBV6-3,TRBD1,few,CASSPTFMTGTTNYGYTF,TGTGCCAGCAGTCCAACCTTTATGACAGGGACAACTAACTATGGCTACACCTTC
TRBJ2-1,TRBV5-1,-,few,CASSSLSAGGYNEQFF,TGCGCCAGCAGCTCCCTTAGCGCTGGGGGGTACAATGAGCAGTTCTTC
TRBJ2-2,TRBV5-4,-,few,CASSGIANTGELFF,TGTGCCAGCAGCGGGATTGCGAACACCGGGGAGCTGTTTTTT
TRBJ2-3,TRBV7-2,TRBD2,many,CASKSGGAFWTDTQYF,TGTGCCAGCAAAAGCGGGGGGGCCTTCTGGACAGATACGCAGTATTTT
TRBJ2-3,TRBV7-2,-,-,CASSLIQGREDTQYF,TGTGCCAGCAGCTTAATACAGGGTCGTGAAGATACGCAGTATTTT
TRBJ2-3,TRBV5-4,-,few,CASSLVTGRDTQYF,TGTGCCAGCAGCTTGGTTACGGGAAGGGATACGCAGTATTTT